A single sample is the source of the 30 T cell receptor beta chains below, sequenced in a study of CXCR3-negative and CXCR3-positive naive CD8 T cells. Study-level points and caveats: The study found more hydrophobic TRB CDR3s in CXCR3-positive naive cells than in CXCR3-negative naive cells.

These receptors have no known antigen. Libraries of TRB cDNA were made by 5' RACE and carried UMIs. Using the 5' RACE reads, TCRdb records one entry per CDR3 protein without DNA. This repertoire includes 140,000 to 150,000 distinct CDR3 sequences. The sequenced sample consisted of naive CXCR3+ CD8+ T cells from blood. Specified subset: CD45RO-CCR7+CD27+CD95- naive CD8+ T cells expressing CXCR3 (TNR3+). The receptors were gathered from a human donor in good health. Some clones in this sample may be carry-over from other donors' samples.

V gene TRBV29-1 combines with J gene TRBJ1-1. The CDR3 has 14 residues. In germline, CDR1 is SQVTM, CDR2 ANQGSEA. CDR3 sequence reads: CSTYPKNMNTEAFF.

The CDR3 here is CASSLGGRDEQYF. V and J are TRBV7-2 and TRBJ2-7; TCRdb calls TRBD2, which cannot be checked without DNA. The CDR3 sequence is 13 residues long. Per germline, CDR1 SGHTA and CDR2 FQGNSA.

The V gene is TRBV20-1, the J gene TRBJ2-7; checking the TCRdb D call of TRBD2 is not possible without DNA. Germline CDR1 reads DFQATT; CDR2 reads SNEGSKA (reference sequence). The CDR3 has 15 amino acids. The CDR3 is CSASEGTSVTYEQYF.

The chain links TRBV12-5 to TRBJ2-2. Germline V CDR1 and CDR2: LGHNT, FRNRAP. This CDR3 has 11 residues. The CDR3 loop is CASGHTGELFF.

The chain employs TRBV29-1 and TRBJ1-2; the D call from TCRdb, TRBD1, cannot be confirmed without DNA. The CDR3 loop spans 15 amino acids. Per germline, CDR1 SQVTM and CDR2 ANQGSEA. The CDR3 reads CSVRGDSEQGIGYTF.

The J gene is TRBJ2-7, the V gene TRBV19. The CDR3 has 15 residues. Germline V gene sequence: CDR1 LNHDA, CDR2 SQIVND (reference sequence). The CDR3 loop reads CASSIALDRSYEQYF.

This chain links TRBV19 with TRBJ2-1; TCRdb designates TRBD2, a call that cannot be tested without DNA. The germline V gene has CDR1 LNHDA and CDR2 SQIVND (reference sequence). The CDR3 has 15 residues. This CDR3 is CASSSFGTSEDEQFF.

Here the CDR3 reads CSTSRDNKPYEQYF. This chain joins TRBV29-1 and TRBJ2-7; absent DNA, TCRdb's TRBD1 call cannot be checked. There are 14 residues in the CDR3. Per the germline V gene, CDR1 is SQVTM and CDR2 is ANQGSEA.

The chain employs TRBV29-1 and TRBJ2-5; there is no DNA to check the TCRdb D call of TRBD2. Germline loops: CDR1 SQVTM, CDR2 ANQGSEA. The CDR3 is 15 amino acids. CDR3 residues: CSVPPGESRGETQYF.

The CDR3 is CSVLGGTLSWGYTF. This chain joins TRBV29-1 and TRBJ1-2; TCRdb proposes TRBD1, but this gene call is untestable without DNA. The germline gives CDR1 SQVTM, CDR2 ANQGSEA. This CDR3 has 14 amino acids.

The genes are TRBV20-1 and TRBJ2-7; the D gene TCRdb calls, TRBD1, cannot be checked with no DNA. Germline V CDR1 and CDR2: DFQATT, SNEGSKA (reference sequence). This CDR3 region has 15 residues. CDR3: CSASRFLAGPYEQYF.

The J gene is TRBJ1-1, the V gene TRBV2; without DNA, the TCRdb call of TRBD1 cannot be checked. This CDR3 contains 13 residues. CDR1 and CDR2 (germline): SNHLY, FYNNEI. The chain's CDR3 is CASSAVLDREAFF.

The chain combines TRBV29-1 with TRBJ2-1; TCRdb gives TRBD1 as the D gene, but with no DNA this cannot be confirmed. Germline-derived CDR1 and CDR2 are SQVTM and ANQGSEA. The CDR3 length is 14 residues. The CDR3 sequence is CSVEGDRENNEQFF.

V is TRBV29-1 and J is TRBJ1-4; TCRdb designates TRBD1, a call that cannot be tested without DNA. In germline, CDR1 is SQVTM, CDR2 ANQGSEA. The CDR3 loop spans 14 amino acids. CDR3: CSVAGGAWGEKLFF. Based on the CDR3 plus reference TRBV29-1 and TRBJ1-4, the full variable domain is SAVISQKPSRDICQRGTSLTIQCQVDSQVTMMFWYRQQPGQSLTLIATANQGSEATYESGFVIDKFPISRPNLTFSTLTVSNMSPEDSSIYLCSVAGGAWGEKLFFGSGTQLSVL.

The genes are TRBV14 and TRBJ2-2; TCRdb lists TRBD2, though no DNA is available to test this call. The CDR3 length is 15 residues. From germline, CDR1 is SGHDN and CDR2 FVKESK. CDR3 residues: CASSQGYGPAGELFF.

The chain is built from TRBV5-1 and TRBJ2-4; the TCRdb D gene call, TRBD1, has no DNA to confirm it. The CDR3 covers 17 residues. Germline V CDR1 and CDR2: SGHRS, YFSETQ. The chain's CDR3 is CASSSRTGGRAKNIQYF.

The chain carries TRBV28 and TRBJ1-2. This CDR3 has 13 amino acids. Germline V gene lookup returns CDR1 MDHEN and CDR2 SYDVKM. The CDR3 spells CASSLAEVYGYTF.

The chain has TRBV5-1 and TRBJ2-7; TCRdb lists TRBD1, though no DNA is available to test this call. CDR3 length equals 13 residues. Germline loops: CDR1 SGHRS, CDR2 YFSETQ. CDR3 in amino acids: CASSGTDSYEQYF. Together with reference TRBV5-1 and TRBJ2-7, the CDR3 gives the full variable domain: KAGVTQTPRYLIKTRGQQVTLSCSPISGHRSVSWYQQTPGQGLQFLFEYFSETQRNKGNFPGRFSGRQFSNSRSEMNVSTLELGDSALYLCASSGTDSYEQYFGPGTRLTVT.

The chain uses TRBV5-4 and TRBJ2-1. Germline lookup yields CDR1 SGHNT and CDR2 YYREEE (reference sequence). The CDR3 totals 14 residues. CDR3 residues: CASSSRGSYNEQFF.

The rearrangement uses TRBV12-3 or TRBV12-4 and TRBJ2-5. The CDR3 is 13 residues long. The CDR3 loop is CASSFTVGETQYF.

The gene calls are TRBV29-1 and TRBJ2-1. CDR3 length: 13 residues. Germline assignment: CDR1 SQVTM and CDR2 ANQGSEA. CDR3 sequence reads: CSVEDPNYNEQFF.

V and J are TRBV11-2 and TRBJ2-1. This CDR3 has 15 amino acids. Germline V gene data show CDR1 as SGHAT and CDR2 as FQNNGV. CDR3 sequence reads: CASSSPGPPSPEQLF.

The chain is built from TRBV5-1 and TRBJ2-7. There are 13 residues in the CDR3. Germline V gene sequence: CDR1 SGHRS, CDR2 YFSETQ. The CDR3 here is CASSLTSAYEQYF.

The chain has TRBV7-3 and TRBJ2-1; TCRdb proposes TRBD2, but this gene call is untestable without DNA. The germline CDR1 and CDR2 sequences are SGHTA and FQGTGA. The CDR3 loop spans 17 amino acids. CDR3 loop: CASSPPPGTSGRNEQFF.

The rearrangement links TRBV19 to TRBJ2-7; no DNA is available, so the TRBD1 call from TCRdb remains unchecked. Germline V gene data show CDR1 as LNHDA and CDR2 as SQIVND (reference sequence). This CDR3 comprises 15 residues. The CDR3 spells CASSYSGGEIYEQYF.

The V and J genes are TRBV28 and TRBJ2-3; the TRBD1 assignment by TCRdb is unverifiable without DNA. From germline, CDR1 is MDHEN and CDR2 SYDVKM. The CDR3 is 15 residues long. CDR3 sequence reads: CASSLGRGAPDTQYF.

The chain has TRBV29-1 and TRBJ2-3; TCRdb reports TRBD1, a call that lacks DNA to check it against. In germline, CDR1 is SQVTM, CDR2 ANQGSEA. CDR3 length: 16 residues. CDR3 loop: CSVHFWTVSSTDTQYF.

The CDR3 sequence is CASSDPGLAGTYEQYF. The chain uses TRBV28 and TRBJ2-7; there is no DNA to check the TCRdb D call of TRBD2. Germline CDR1 and CDR2: MDHEN and SYDVKM. The CDR3 is 16 residues long.

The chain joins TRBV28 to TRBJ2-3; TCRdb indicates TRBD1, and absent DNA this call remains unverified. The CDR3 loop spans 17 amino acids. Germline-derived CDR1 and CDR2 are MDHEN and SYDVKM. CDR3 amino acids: CASSFGGGPGGTDTQYF.

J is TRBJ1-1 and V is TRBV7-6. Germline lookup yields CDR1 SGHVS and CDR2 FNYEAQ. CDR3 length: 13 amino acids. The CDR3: CASSFSGLTEAFF.